This entry describes one T cell receptor (beta chain). Its antigen remains unidentified. Just one base apart from a much larger clone, this may be a read error. This sample was taken from a study of human T cells and chemical hapten exposure. The wider study: Affected patients, primarily female, had alopecia areata, totalis or universalis.

Time point defined: patch test 1, 2 weeks after DPC sensitization. The treatment denotes: therapeutic diphenylcyclopropenone sensitization with weekly scalp DPC. Study findings and constraints: Donor immune responses may differ from healthy people's, since all donors had alopecia. Patch test score showed a positive correlation with PT1 expanded TCR counts.

TCRdb redid the calling of the RACE reads with MiXCR, one entry per CDR3 protein. The sample includes tens of thousands of distinct CDR3 sequences, roughly a tenth of them seen just once. The V end lost 1 base, the J end lost 1 base, and 9 bases lay between the germline ends. Germline values: CDR1 SQVTM, CDR2 ANQGSEA. The CDR3 spans 14 residues. Source: whole blood, taken in connection with sensitization to the hapten diphenylcyclopropenone (DPC). The clonotype was recovered from a man aged 35 to 55 with alopecia areata. Some clones in this sample may be carry-over from other donors' samples. The J gene is TRBJ2-3, the V gene TRBV29-1; D is ambiguous. The CDR3 sequence is CSVEAPHGTDTQYF. CDR3 coding DNA: TGCAGCGTTGAAGCCCCACATGGCACAGATACGCAGTATTTT.